The following is a T cell receptor (beta chain) sequence with its context. This receptor's antigen is unknown. No clone much larger than this one lies a single base away; base qualities are absent. These data come from a study of long-term antiretroviral therapy in people with HIV (dated by TCRdb to 2022 to 2024). Turning to the overall study: Collection of the earliest samples took place about a decade ahead of the 2015 WHO recommendation for immediate ART, at a time when ART was typically delayed until CD4 counts fell. A retrospective serial study tested whether ART initiation and durable HIV suppression were associated with changes in peripheral blood TRB repertoire composition and diversity. No cross-contamination during QIAcube processing turned up in test extractions that ran a monoclonal T-cell line alongside 30 to 40 polyclonal samples. About 35% of the 30 participants with HIV were female. From 30 adults with confirmed HIV infection, the cohort provided approximately 190 cryopreserved PBMC samples, gathered serially across a mean of around six years (range 1-12). The full study reports these points: Since PBMC availability was limited, sequencing covered only the TCR beta chain, with no alpha chain pairing. Compared with controls, HIV repertoires had narrower CDR3 length ranges, and the network structure pointed to an antigen-experienced repertoire that shifted only slightly toward naive after ART. ART initiation was associated with a significant increase in TRB diversity, but diversity stayed significantly below transplant donor controls even after long-term ART. Inferences about post-ART repertoire changes are limited because no data were available on ART adherence, viral resistance or therapy changes. The samples were dated from about 2004 to 2017, and the ART regimens that were used may be less effective than current ART regimens. Because pre-ART samples had limited cell numbers, profiling was done on unsorted PBMC rather than on sorted CD4+ and CD8+ T cells. At every time point, the repertoire was dominated by expanded TRB clones first identified before ART initiation, although this dominance fluctuated and, in many PLHIV, declined after ART.

Participants were included only if at least one PBMC sample before ART initiation and at least two post-ART samples were available. Every participant with HIV received treatment in the United States of America. Before DNA extraction, cryopreserved samples containing 1-10 million PBMC were thawed and washed. At the time of the earliest PBMC sample, participants with HIV were aged between 23 and 54 years. Each participant contributed PBMC samples from 1-4 timepoints before ART initiation and 2-8 timepoints after ART initiation, with a median of 7 samples. For every participant, serial HIV viral load, CD4+ T-cell count, ART history and demographic data were obtained. Genomic DNA was extracted from unsorted PBMC with a Qiagen kit on a QIAcube, with processing performed in batches of 12 samples. V is trimmed back by 0 bases and J by 1 base, and the junction contains 9 bases that no gene match accounts for. Sequences PRHDT (CDR1) and FYEKMQ (CDR2) are obtained from the germline V gene (reference sequence). Measured from the cysteine to the phenylalanine, the CDR3 is 18 residues long. The CDR3 DNA has 54 bases and is translated from base 1.

The immunoSEQ hsTCRB v3.0 assay was used at survey level resolution to sequence the TRB variable region. The target sequencing depth for TRB was about 40,000-55,000 T-cell genomes per sample. Pooled TRB libraries were sequenced on an Illumina MiSeq with a v3 150-cycle kit. The study's processing was this. Repertoire analysis was performed in R inside a reproducible Nextflow workflow that covered QC, data transformation and analysis. LymphoSeq2, an R package for exploring AIRR-Seq data, was used to implement the custom analyses. Several samples yielding fewer than 5000 total TRB sequences were excluded, leaving more than 150 analyzed HIV repertoires. Among the approximately 180 HIV repertoires that were kept, almost 60 were collected before ART initiation and 120 to 140 were collected after ART initiation. Repertoires were downsampled to 5000 TRB nucleotide sequences, and summary statistics were averaged over 100 downsampling iterations. TRB sequences were retained for analysis only if CDR3 regions of at least seven amino acids were present. Diversity was measured with a Shannon entropy-derived clonality score and the Gini coefficient. In repertoire networks, the top 5000 CDR3 amino acid sequences were linked whenever an edit distance of one separated two sequences. For TRB CDR3 amino acid sequences, GLIPH2 was used to predict antigen specificity groups and MHC restriction. To flag known associations with CMV, EBV, HIV or tissue antigens, CDR3 amino acid sequences were compared against VDJdb and McPAS-TCR. Pre-ART, post-ART and control groups were compared with Wilcoxon signed-rank tests and Holm-Bonferroni correction. Entries here come from immuneACCESS through TCRdb and include only in-frame sequences with V and J called. Some clones fail to appear in such tables; in the studies checked, an unresolved V gene covers under half of the shortfall, and the cause of the remainder is unknown. V and J calls and clone size are given by that table; D and trimming were obtained from the DNA. Counted in this sample were under 20,000 clones; 75% to 85% of them appeared once. Around 11% of the sample is in the top ten clones.

The V and J segments used are TRBV13 and TRBJ1-3; 7 central bases correspond to TRBD1. This material consisted of unsorted PBMCs, taken 0.2 years after starting antiretroviral therapy. This clonotype was sampled from a woman aged 40-49 years with HIV. The encoded CDR3 is CASSLGSRWDSSGNTIYF. The sequenced DNA: TGTGCCAGCAGCTTAGGGTCTCGGTGGGACAGTTCTGGAAACACCATATATTTT.